This T cell receptor (beta chain) was sequenced in a study of T cell repertoires in cytomegalovirus infection. The wider study: TCR beta signatures that were public indicated CMV infection and matching HLA type.

Germline CDR1 and CDR2: MDHEN and SYDVKM. Germline trimming cut 7 bases from V and 5 bases from J; bases unmatched to any gene: 5. This CDR3 has 14 amino acids. A remark on this clonotype: The antigen remains undetermined.

Study-wide points: Public TCR beta family frequency separated CMV-and-HLA carriers, including in an independent cohort. In two of eight donors, the top clonotype was HLA-C-restricted CMV-specific.

One entry per CDR3 protein, called by TCRdb with MiXCR from the reads. The table has about 680,000 distinct CDR3 sequences, 24% seen once. The V gene is TRBV28, the J gene TRBJ2-3, with 11 bases aligning to TRBD1. Sequenced input: CD8+ T cells from PBMCs. The clonotype originates from a human donor in good health (CMV status not recorded). Some clones in this sample may be carry-over from other donors' samples. The CDR3 sequence is CASTIGTGGDTQYF. DNA of the CDR3: TGTGCCAGCACCATTGGGACAGGGGGAGATACGCAGTATTTT.